This T cell receptor beta chain appears in the sequencing data of a study of blood T cell repertoires in COVID-19. Original methodology: Estimated nucleated cell counts came from reference gene primer amplification. Libraries were prepared by immunoSEQ multiplex PCR; TCRdb keeps only in-frame clonotypes and omits some of them. That table furnishes V, J and clone size, whereas the DNA furnished D and trimming. The sample has fewer than 250,000 clones, more than 70% seen once; the top ten hold about 2.1%. Everyone who took part was roughly 18 to 89 years old, and they came from over 20 US areas. Before being deemed recovered, Cohort 3 donors had two negative PCRs, clearance, or symptom resolution. The specimen was PBMCs or T cells enriched from blood (not recorded which). The clonotype originates from a woman aged 45 to 65 who had recovered from COVID-19.

DNA of the CDR3: TGCAGCGTTGAATTGCGGGACAGGGGGCTTTACGGCCTCTTAAATGAGCAGTTCTTC. Translated, it gives CSVELRDRGLYGLLNEQFF. The chain links TRBV29-1 to TRBJ2-1; 12 positions agree with TRBD1. In germline, CDR1 is SQVTM, CDR2 ANQGSEA. V was pared by 2 bases and J by 7 bases, with 18 bases of the junction left unmatched. This CDR3 has 19 amino acids.